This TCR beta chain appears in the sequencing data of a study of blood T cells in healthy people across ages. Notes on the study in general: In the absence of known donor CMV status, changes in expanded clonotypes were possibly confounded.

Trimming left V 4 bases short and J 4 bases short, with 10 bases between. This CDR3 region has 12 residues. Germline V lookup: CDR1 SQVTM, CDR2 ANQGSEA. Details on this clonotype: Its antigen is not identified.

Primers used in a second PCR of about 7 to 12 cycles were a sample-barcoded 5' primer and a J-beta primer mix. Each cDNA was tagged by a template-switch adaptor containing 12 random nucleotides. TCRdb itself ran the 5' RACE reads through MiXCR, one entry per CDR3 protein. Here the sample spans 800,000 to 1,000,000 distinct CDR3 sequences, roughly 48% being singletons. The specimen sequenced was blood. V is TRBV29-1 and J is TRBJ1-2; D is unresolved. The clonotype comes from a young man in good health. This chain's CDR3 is CSVGTEFYGYTF. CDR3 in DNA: TGCAGCGTTGGGACGGAGTTCTATGGCTACACCTTC.